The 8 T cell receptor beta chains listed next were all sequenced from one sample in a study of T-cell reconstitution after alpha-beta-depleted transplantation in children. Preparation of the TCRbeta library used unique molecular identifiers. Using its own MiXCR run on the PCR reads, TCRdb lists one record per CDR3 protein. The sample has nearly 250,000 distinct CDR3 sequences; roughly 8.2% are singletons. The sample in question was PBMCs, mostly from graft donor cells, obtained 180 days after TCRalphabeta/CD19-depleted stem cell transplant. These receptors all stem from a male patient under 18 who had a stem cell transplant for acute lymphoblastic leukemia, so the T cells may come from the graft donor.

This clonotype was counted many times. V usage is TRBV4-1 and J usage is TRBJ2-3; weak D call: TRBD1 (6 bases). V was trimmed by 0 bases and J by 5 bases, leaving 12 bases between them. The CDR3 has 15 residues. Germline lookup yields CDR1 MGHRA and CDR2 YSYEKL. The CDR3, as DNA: TGCGCCAGCAGCCAAGAGACAGGAGGTGTAGATACGCAGTATTTT. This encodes CASSQETGGVDTQYF.

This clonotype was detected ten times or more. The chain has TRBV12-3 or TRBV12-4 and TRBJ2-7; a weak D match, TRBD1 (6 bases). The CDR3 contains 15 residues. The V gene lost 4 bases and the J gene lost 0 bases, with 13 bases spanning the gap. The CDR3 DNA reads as TGTGCCAGCAGTTCCGCCAGGGGAAGCTCCTACGAGCAGTACTTC. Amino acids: CASSSARGSSYEQYF.

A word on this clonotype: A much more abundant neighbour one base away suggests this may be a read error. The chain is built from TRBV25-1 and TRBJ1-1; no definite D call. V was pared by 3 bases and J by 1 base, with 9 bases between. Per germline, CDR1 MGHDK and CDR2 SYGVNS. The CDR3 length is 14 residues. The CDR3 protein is CASSEVKRNTEAFF. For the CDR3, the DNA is TGTGCCAGCAGTGAGGTAAAACGGAACACTGAAGCTTTCTTT. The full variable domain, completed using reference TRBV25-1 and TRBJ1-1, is EADIYQTPRYLVIGTGKKITLECSQTMGHDKMYWYQQDPGMELHLIHYSYGVNSTEKGDLSSESTVSRIRTEHFPLTLESARPSHTSQYLCASSEVKRNTEAFFGQGTRLTVV.

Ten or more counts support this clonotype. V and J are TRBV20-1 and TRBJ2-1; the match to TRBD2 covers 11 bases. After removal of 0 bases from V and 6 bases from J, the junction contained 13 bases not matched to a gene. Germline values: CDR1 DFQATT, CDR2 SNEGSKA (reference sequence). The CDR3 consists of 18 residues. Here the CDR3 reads CSARDLWGLADDGNEQFF. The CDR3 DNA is TGCAGTGCTAGAGATCTCTGGGGACTAGCGGACGACGGCAATGAGCAGTTCTTC.

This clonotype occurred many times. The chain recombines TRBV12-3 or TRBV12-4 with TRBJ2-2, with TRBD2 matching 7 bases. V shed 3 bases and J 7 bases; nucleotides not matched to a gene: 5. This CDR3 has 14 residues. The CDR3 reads CASSLGGVDGELFF. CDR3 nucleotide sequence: TGTGCCAGCAGTTTGGGGGGGGTGGACGGGGAGCTGTTTTTT.

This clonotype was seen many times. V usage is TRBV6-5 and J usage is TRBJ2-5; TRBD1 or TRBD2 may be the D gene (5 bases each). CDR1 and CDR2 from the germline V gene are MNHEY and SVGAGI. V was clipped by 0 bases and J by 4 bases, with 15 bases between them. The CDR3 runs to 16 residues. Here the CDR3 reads CASSYSGFGARETQYF. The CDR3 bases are TGTGCCAGCAGTTACTCCGGGTTCGGGGCCCGAGAGACCCAGTACTTC.

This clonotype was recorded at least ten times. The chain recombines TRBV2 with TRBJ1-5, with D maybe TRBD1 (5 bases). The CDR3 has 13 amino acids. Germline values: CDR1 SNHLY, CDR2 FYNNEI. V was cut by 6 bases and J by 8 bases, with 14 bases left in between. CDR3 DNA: TGTGCCAGCAGCGAGGGACCGCCAAAGCCCCAGCATTTT. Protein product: CASSEGPPKPQHF. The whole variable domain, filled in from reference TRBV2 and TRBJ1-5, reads EPEVTQTPSHQVTQMGQEVILRCVPISNHLYFYWYRQILGQKVEFLVSFYNNEISEKSEIFDDQFSVERPDGSNFTLKIRSTKLEDSAMYFCASSEGPPKPQHFGDGTRLSIL.

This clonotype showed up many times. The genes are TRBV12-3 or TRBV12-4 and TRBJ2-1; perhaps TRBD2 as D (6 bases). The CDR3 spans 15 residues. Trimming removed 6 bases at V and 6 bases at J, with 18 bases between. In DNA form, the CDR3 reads TGTGCCAGCAGCTCCTACCGGGACTTTGTCAATGAGCAGTTCTTC. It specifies CASSSYRDFVNEQFF.